This T cell receptor beta chain was retrieved from a study of T cell changes during pregnancy in multiple sclerosis. Profiled with immunoSEQ multiplex PCR; TCRdb holds only in-frame clones, not every one. The data hold more than 55,000 clones, with 92% observed a single time. From germline, CDR1 is LGHNA and CDR2 YSLEER. CDR3 length: 16 amino acids. V lost 0 bases and J lost 6; bases outside the gene matches: 4. The sequenced sample was peripheral blood, obtained in the first trimester of pregnancy. The J gene is TRBJ2-1, the V gene TRBV4-3; 11 bases are a match to TRBD1. The clonotype comes from a female donor with multiple sclerosis, enrolled in a pregnancy study. The CDR3, as DNA: TGCGCCAGCAGCCAAGATTGGGGGACAGGGGGCAATGAGCAGTTCTTC. It encodes CASSQDWGTGGNEQFF.